A selection of T cell receptor beta chains follows, all from one sample in a study of shared clonotypes between healthy human individuals. The repertoire was sequenced with immunoSEQ multiplex PCR; TCRdb's copy has only in-frame clones and lacks some. The sample includes just over 2,000,000 clones, about 95% of them seen just once. The sequenced sample consisted of naive CD8+ T cells sorted from blood. The receptors originated from a man aged 18 to 29 in good health. The CDR3 runs from the conserved cysteine through the conserved F or W. The D gene is left open where the match is weak. Clone size appears in some rows only: once, few, many, or a class for an expanded clone.

D	size	length	V	J	CDR3	DNA
-	-	13	TRBV29-1	TRBJ2-3	CSVEGPSTDTQYF	TGCAGCGTTGAAGGGCCGAGCACAGATACGCAGTATTTT
TRBD2	-	14	TRBV6-5	TRBJ2-7	CASSLLAGTYEQYF	TGTGCCAGCAGTTTACTAGCGGGCACCTACGAGCAGTACTTC
TRBD1	-	18	TRBV10-3	TRBJ2-3	CAISEPYKGQDSTDTQYF	TGTGCCATCAGTGAGCCGTATAAGGGACAGGATAGCACAGATACGCAGTATTTT
-	once	16	TRBV10-2	TRBJ2-3	CASSETPKGGTDTQYF	TGCGCCAGCAGTGAGACCCCCAAAGGAGGCACAGATACGCAGTATTTT
TRBD2	-	14	TRBV27	TRBJ2-1	CASSLSGGIDEQFF	TGTGCCAGCAGTTTAAGCGGGGGGATCGATGAGCAGTTCTTC
-	-	16	TRBV7-2	TRBJ2-5	CASSLVLRGWEETQYF	TGTGCCAGCAGCTTAGTTTTGAGGGGTTGGGAAGAGACCCAGTACTTC
-	-	14	TRBV27	TRBJ2-5	CASSLTGHQETQYF	TGTGCCAGCAGTTTAACAGGGCACCAAGAGACCCAGTACTTC
-	-	14	TRBV6-1	TRBJ2-5	CASSESSLPETQYF	TGTGCCAGCAGTGAATCATCCCTCCCAGAGACCCAGTACTTC
-	-	13	TRBV25-1	TRBJ1-1	CASSGPGSAEAFF	TGTGCCAGCAGTGGACCAGGGAGTGCTGAAGCTTTCTTT
-	-	17	TRBV11-2	TRBJ2-7	CASSLSPGQKMRYEQYF	TGTGCCAGCAGCTTATCCCCGGGACAAAAAATGAGGTACGAGCAGTACTTC
TRBD2	-	14	TRBV29-1	TRBJ2-7	CSVVGLAGSYEQYF	TGCAGCGTCGTCGGACTAGCGGGATCCTACGAGCAGTACTTC
-	once	13	TRBV19	TRBJ1-1	CASSSTPLGVAFF	TGTGCCAGTAGTAGTACTCCATTAGGTGTGGCTTTCTTT
-	-	14	TRBV5-8	TRBJ2-1	CASSFSVLSDEQFF	TGTGCCAGCAGCTTTTCGGTCCTCTCGGATGAGCAGTTCTTC
TRBD2	-	13	TRBV27	TRBJ2-7	CATGTSGTYEQYF	TGTGCCACCGGGACTAGCGGAACCTACGAGCAGTACTTC
-	-	15	TRBV6-5	TRBJ1-1	CASSYREGLNTEAFF	TGTGCCAGCAGTTACAGGGAAGGGCTGAACACTGAAGCTTTCTTT
-	-	13	TRBV19	TRBJ2-7	CATAPSESYEQYF	TGTGCTACCGCTCCGAGCGAGTCCTACGAGCAGTACTTC
-	once	15	TRBV27	TRBJ2-2	CASSLSQGATGELFF	TGTGCCAGCAGTTTATCACAGGGAGCAACCGGGGAGCTGTTTTTT
-	-	16	TRBV15	TRBJ2-3	CATSRAIAYPTDTQYF	TGTGCCACCAGCAGAGCCATAGCCTACCCCACAGATACGCAGTATTTT
-	-	16	TRBV5-1	TRBJ2-7	CASSLSSRGDFYEQYF	TGCGCCAGCAGCTTATCCTCCAGGGGGGATTTCTACGAGCAGTACTTC